Listed here are 32 T cell receptor beta chains from one sample, sequenced in a study of regulatory T cells in long-lasting Graves disease. Stated time point: newly diagnosed GD, antithyroid drugs for less than 3 months. There was RNA extracted from PBMCs, and the TCR library was made from it. iRepertoire HTBI primers and Arm-PCR of CDR3 regions built TCR beta libraries. TCRdb used MiXCR to reprocess the multiplex PCR reads, holding one entry per CDR3 protein. This table has 200,000 to 250,000 distinct CDR3 sequences, about 19% appearing once. Separately, the same data were catalogued under a study of T cells in Graves' hyperthyroidism and ophthalmopathy.

Source: peripheral blood mononuclear cells (PBMCs), taken at new diagnosis, from a patient treated with antithyroid drugs. Receptors originate from a woman aged 25 to 45 with Graves disease.

This clonotype was recorded many times. The chain is built from TRBV5-1 and TRBJ1-2, with TRBD1 matching 7 bases. Losses at the gene ends were 0 bases for V and 8 bases for J; bases not matched to a gene: 13. The length of the CDR3 is 16 residues. The germline V gene encodes CDR1 SGHRS and CDR2 YFSETQ. The CDR3 bases are TGCGCCAGCAGCTTGGCACCCACCCAGGGGGGTGGAGGCTACACCTTC. Protein sequence: CASSLAPTQGGGGYTF. The full variable domain, in which reference TRBV5-1 and TRBJ1-2 provide the parts outside the CDR3, is KAGVTQTPRYLIKTRGQQVTLSCSPISGHRSVSWYQQTPGQGLQFLFEYFSETQRNKGNFPGRFSGRQFSNSRSEMNVSTLELGDSALYLCASSLAPTQGGGGYTFGSGTRLTVV.

To note about this clonotype: This is likely an artifact of a read error, given a far larger clone one base away. The chain couples TRBV14 to TRBJ2-4; D gene ambiguous. The CDR3 totals 13 residues. The germline CDR1 and CDR2 sequences are SGHDN and FVKESK. Trimming left V 1 base short and J 13 bases short, with 14 bases between. DNA for the CDR3: TGTGCCAGCAGCCAAGCGACTTATAATGAGCAGTACTTC. Its protein is CASSQATYNEQYF. The whole variable domain, filled in from reference TRBV14 and TRBJ2-4, reads EAGVTQFPSHSVIEKGQTVTLRCDPISGHDNLYWYRRVMGKEIKFLLHFVKESKQDESGMPNNRFLAERTGGTYSTLKVQPAELEDSGVYFCASSQATYNEQYFGAGTRLSVL.

This clonotype came up many times. The chain joins TRBV2 to TRBJ2-5; D call uncertain. Germline-derived CDR1 and CDR2 are SNHLY and FYNNEI. Trimming left V 1 base short and J 4 bases short, with 10 bases between. This CDR3 has 14 residues. The CDR3 bases are TGTGCCAGCAGTGAAGGAACCTGGGGAGAGACCCAGTACTTC. Amino acids: CASSEGTWGETQYF.

This clonotype was recorded many times. CDR3 in amino acids: CASSWTQSGGHEQYF. The CDR3 coding sequence is TGTGCCAGCAGCTGGACCCAGAGCGGGGGCCACGAGCAGTACTTC. The chain combines TRBV5-6 with TRBJ2-7, with 8 positions matching TRBD2. V shed 3 bases, J shed 5 bases, and the junction held 10 bases outside the gene matches. CDR1 is SGHDT and CDR2 is YYEEEE in the germline V gene. The CDR3 runs 15 residues.

This chain uses TRBV28 with TRBJ2-2; D tentatively reads TRBD1 or TRBD2 (5 bases each). From germline, CDR1 is MDHEN and CDR2 SYDVKM. CDR3 length: 17 amino acids. The V end lost 3 bases, the J end lost 3 bases, and 17 bases lay between the germline ends. The CDR3, as DNA: TGTGCCAGCAGTTTCGTAGGGCCCGGGACCTACACCGGGGAGCTGTTTTTT. Its translation: CASSFVGPGTYTGELFF.

The chain combines TRBV11-2 with TRBJ2-7; 9 nucleotides match TRBD1. The V gene end was trimmed by 5 bases and the J gene end by 4 bases; junction bases not matched to a gene: 9. Germline values: CDR1 SGHAT, CDR2 FQNNGV. The CDR3 is made up of 15 amino acids. The CDR3 DNA sequence: TGTGCCAGCAGCCCCTTGGACAGGGGAACGTACGAGCAGTACTTC. This translates into CASSPLDRGTYEQYF.

In its sample, this clonotype was seen many times. The chain combines TRBV27 with TRBJ2-1; 10 bases are shared with TRBD2. Germline V CDR1 and CDR2: MNHEY, SMNVEV (reference sequence). The CDR3 contains 19 residues. With V trimmed by 8 bases and J by 0 bases, 16 bases remained unmatched. This chain's CDR3 is CASGTSVRLAGSSYNEQFF. The CDR3 DNA is TGTGCCAGCGGCACAAGTGTTAGACTAGCGGGTAGCTCCTACAATGAGCAGTTCTTC.

This clonotype was found many times. The V call is TRBV5-6, the J call TRBJ1-1; the D gene is possibly TRBD1 (6 bases). V lost 4 bases and J 1 base, leaving 8 bases between the germline ends. CDR3 length: 13 residues. Germline V gives CDR1 SGHDT, CDR2 YYEEEE. DNA of the CDR3: TGTGCCAGCAGCGCGGGACAGAACACTGAAGCTTTCTTT. Protein product: CASSAGQNTEAFF.

This chain uses TRBV6-1 with TRBJ2-7, with TRBD1 matching over 12 bases. Germline trimming cut 3 bases from V and 6 bases from J; bases unmatched to any gene: 12. Germline CDR1 reads MNHNS; CDR2 reads SASEGT. This CDR3 has 17 residues. The CDR3 protein is CASSDTSGQGAFSEQYF. CDR3 coding DNA: TGTGCCAGCAGTGATACTTCGGGACAGGGGGCGTTTAGCGAGCAGTACTTC.

In the case of this clonotype: The final CDR3 position lacks the conserved phenylalanine or tryptophan, pointing to a likely read error. This sequence joins TRBV3-1 and TRBJ1-2, with TRBD1 matching over 9 bases. Germline assignment: CDR1 LGHDT and CDR2 YNNKEL (reference sequence). V was clipped by 4 bases and J by 8 bases; unmatched bases: 11. The CDR3 covers 15 residues. In DNA, the CDR3 is TGTGCCAGCAGCCCTAACAGACAGGGGGTTCTGGGCTACACCTGC. Translation gives CASSPNRQGVLGYTC.

J is TRBJ2-5 and V is TRBV20-1, with unresolved D. Looked up from germline, CDR1 is DFQATT and CDR2 is SNEGSKA (reference sequence). CDR3 length: 17 residues. Trimming shortened V by 0 bases and J by 5 bases, and 22 bases separated the two germline ends. CDR3 amino acids: CSARDLGTVGFRETQYF. CDR3 coding DNA: TGCAGTGCTAGAGATCTTGGTACGGTGGGGTTTCGGGAGACCCAGTACTTC.

This clonotype was seen at least ten times. The chain recombines TRBV11-2 with TRBJ1-1; D not resolved. Germline CDR1 SGHAT, CDR2 FQNNGV. The CDR3 spans 13 residues. With 3 bases removed from V and 5 bases from J, the gap between germline ends came to 10 bases. The CDR3 reads CASSLGSGTEAFF. The CDR3 coding sequence is TGTGCCAGCAGCTTGGGGTCAGGAACTGAAGCTTTCTTT.

This clonotype was recorded many times. The CDR3 region is CSARDVGTRPNEQFF. The CDR3 bases are TGCAGTGCTAGAGACGTGGGGACTAGACCCAATGAGCAGTTCTTC. The chain couples TRBV20-1 to TRBJ2-1; TRBD2 matches 8 bases. Germline CDR1 reads DFQATT; CDR2 reads SNEGSKA (reference sequence). The J segment lost 6 bases and the V segment lost 0 bases, leaving 7 bases of the junction unmatched. The length of the CDR3 is 15 residues.

Many counts were recorded for this clonotype. The CDR3 sequence is CASRGSGGPLGYNEQFF. CDR3 nucleotides: TGTGCCAGCAGAGGTAGCGGGGGTCCCTTAGGCTACAATGAGCAGTTCTTC. V gene TRBV2 combines with J gene TRBJ2-1; TRBD2 aligns across 9 bases. Germline V gives CDR1 SNHLY, CDR2 FYNNEI. CDR3 length: 17 residues. Trimming cost V 6 bases and J 3 bases; bases outside gene matches: 12.

In regard to this clonotype: A far larger clone is off by one base, so a read error is likely. It is likely a read error, because the conserved phenylalanine at the end of the CDR3 is missing. It is unclear where the CDR3 begins or ends on the DNA, so no DNA is shown, and the CDR3 is as TCRdb lists it. The J gene is TRBJ2-3, the V gene TRBV30. The CDR3 spans 13 residues, counting both ends. CDR1 and CDR2 (germline): GTSNPN, SVGIG (reference sequence). The CDR3 region is CAWSDQFTYEQYL.

This clonotype showed up many times. The chain couples TRBV19 to TRBJ1-2; D is possibly TRBD1 (5 bases). Germline V lookup: CDR1 LNHDA, CDR2 SQIVND (reference sequence). Trimming shortened V by 7 bases and J by 3 bases, and 12 bases separated the two germline ends. The CDR3 extends over 13 amino acids. The CDR3 nucleotides are TGTGCCAGTAATTCGGGGACCGACTATGGCTACACCTTC. Its translation: CASNSGTDYGYTF.

This clonotype was observed many times. This chain links TRBV2 with TRBJ2-7, with 10 bases fitting TRBD2. The J segment lost 7 bases and the V segment lost 5 bases, leaving 5 bases of the junction unmatched. CDR1 and CDR2 from the germline V gene are SNHLY and FYNNEI. This CDR3 is built from 13 residues. This chain's CDR3 is CASSTTSGIEQYF. CDR3 DNA: TGTGCCAGCAGTACCACTAGCGGGATAGAGCAGTACTTC. The full variable domain, in which reference TRBV2 and TRBJ2-7 provide the parts outside the CDR3, is EPEVTQTPSHQVTQMGQEVILRCVPISNHLYFYWYRQILGQKVEFLVSFYNNEISEKSEIFDDQFSVERPDGSNFTLKIRSTKLEDSAMYFCASSTTSGIEQYFGPGTRLTVT.

This clonotype showed up many times. The rearrangement uses TRBV6-1 and TRBJ1-5, with D unclear. This CDR3 comprises 15 residues. V lost 6 bases and J lost 0, with 12 bases in between. Germline CDR1 MNHNS, CDR2 SASEGT. CDR3 in amino acids: CASRMIDYSNQPQHF. In DNA, the CDR3 is TGTGCCAGCAGGATGATAGACTATAGCAATCAGCCCCAGCATTTT.

The gene calls are TRBV25-1 and TRBJ2-7, with 10 nucleotides matching TRBD1. CDR1 is MGHDK and CDR2 is SYGVNS in the germline V gene. The CDR3 spans 15 residues. V shed 8 bases and J 3 bases; nucleotides not matched to a gene: 10. The CDR3 region is CASREGTGDNYEQYF. Written as DNA, the CDR3 is TGTGCCAGCCGGGAAGGGACAGGGGACAACTACGAGCAGTACTTC.

This clonotype was seen at least ten times. The V and J genes are TRBV6-1 and TRBJ2-7, with 7 bases aligning to TRBD2. The CDR3 is 15 residues long. J was trimmed by 6 bases and V by 7 bases; bases with no gene match: 15. Germline CDR1 is MNHNS and CDR2 is SASEGT. CDR3 nucleotides: TGTGCCAGCACCCTCTTGTCGGGCAGGGAGGGCGAGCAGTACTTC. Encoded protein: CASTLLSGREGEQYF.

The CDR3 nucleotides are TGTGCCAGCAGTTTTACTCGGGTTTTACATCAGCCCCAGCATTTT. Its translation is CASSFTRVLHQPQHF. V usage is TRBV28 and J usage is TRBJ1-5, with D unclear. Germline V lookup: CDR1 MDHEN, CDR2 SYDVKM. V lost 3 bases to trimming and J lost 5 bases, with 14 bases between them. The CDR3 runs 15 residues. Based on the CDR3 plus reference TRBV28 and TRBJ1-5, the full variable domain is DVKVTQSSRYLVKRTGEKVFLECVQDMDHENMFWYRQDPGLGLRLIYFSYDVKMKEKGDIPEGYSVSREKKERFSLILESASTNQTSMYLCASSFTRVLHQPQHFGDGTRLSIL.

This clonotype was seen ten or more times. The rearrangement uses TRBV7-8 and TRBJ1-4; the match to TRBD1 covers 11 bases. The germline gives CDR1 SGHVS, CDR2 FQNEAQ. J gave up 0 bases and V 5 bases, and 5 bases lay outside the gene matches. CDR3 size: 17 residues. CDR3 bases: TGTGCCAGCAGCCAAGGACAGGGGGCCGCAACTAATGAAAAACTGTTTTTT. Its translation is CASSQGQGAATNEKLFF.

This clonotype was detected ten times or more. The chain is built from TRBV30 and TRBJ2-2; tentatively, D is TRBD2 (6 bases). This CDR3 has 15 residues. Trimming took 5 bases from V and 1 from J, leaving 14 bases between them. The germline gives CDR1 GTSNPN, CDR2 SVGIG (reference sequence). CDR3 DNA sequence: TGTGCCTGGGGGGGGATAATCGGGAACACCGGGGAGCTGTTTTTT. It is translated as CAWGGIIGNTGELFF. Based on the CDR3 plus reference TRBV30 and TRBJ2-2, the full variable domain is SQTIHQWPATLVQPVGSPLSLECTVEGTSNPNLYWYRQAAGRGLQLLFYSVGIGQISSEVPQNLSASRPQDRQFILSSKKLLLSDSGFYLCAWGGIIGNTGELFFGEGSRLTVL.

This clonotype was seen ten or more times. The gene calls are TRBV2 and TRBJ1-1; maybe TRBD1 (6 bases). Germline CDR1 is SNHLY and CDR2 is FYNNEI. V was cut by 7 bases and J by 0 bases, with 12 bases left in between. The CDR3 consists of 14 residues. This CDR3 reads CASTIRQVNTEAFF. The CDR3, as DNA: TGTGCCAGCACTATACGACAGGTGAACACTGAAGCTTTCTTT.

This clonotype was seen repeatedly, ten times or more. This chain links TRBV12-3 or TRBV12-4 with TRBJ1-1; D not certain. This CDR3 has 12 amino acids. Between the trimmed V and J ends, which lost 3 bases and 3 bases, there was a span of 5 bases. The CDR3 region has the DNA TGTGCCAGCAGTTTGGGGTACACTGAAGCTTTCTTT. Its protein product is CASSLGYTEAFF.

In its sample, this clonotype was seen many times. The chain has TRBV6-1 and TRBJ1-5; D unclear. This CDR3 has 16 residues. The germline V gene has CDR1 MNHNS and CDR2 SASEGT. V lost 1 base and J lost 2, with 12 bases in between. The CDR3 is CASSEGVRQGNQPQHF. Written as DNA, the CDR3 is TGTGCCAGCAGTGAAGGGGTTCGCCAGGGCAATCAGCCCCAGCATTTT.

This clonotype was recorded many times. CDR3 residues: CASNQLRTGPATYPYNSPLHF. The CDR3 coding sequence is TGTGCCAGCAACCAATTACGGACGGGCCCAGCTACGTATCCGTATAATTCACCCCTCCACTTT. The V gene is TRBV5-7, the J gene TRBJ1-6; no definite D call. TRBV5-7 is known as an ORF, though its function is uncertain. The CDR3 is 21 amino acids. V was shortened by 6 bases and J by 4 bases, with 32 bases between the two germline ends.

This clonotype was recorded many times. The rearrangement joins TRBV20-1 to TRBJ1-5; 8 bases are shared with TRBD1. J lost 5 bases, V lost 6 bases, and 6 bases had no gene match. The CDR3 runs 13 residues. In germline, CDR1 is DFQATT, CDR2 SNEGSKA (reference sequence). The CDR3 region is CSAEDRVDQPQHF. DNA for the CDR3: TGCAGTGCGGAGGACAGGGTGGATCAGCCCCAGCATTTT.

At least ten counts were recorded for this clonotype. V gene TRBV28 combines with J gene TRBJ1-5; D ambiguous. Germline CDR1 MDHEN, CDR2 SYDVKM. Trimming pared 6 bases from V and 2 bases from J, leaving 5 bases between. This CDR3 is built from 12 residues. The CDR3 DNA follows: TGTGCCAGCAGAGTGGGCAATCAGCCCCAGCATTTT. This encodes CASRVGNQPQHF.

About this clonotype: Its ends do not fully match the called genes, so a read error is possible. This chain connects TRBV19 to TRBJ2-5; TRBD1 might be the D (5 bases). The germline V gene encodes CDR1 LNHDA and CDR2 SQIVND (reference sequence). The CDR3 sequence is 14 residues long. The CDR3 DNA reads as TGTGCCGGTAGTATAGCAGGGTTGGGGAAGACCCAGTACTTC. This gives the protein CAGSIAGLGKTQYF.

As concerns this clonotype: One end of the junction does not line up with germline, which may come from a read error. V is TRBV7-2 and J is TRBJ2-1; tentatively, D is TRBD2 (7 bases). Germline CDR1 and CDR2: SGHTA and FQGNSA. This CDR3 is 15 amino acids long. In nucleotides, the CDR3 is TGTGCCGGCAGCTTATCGGGGGGCTACAACAATGAGCAGTTCTTC. This encodes CAGSLSGGYNNEQFF.

This clonotype was picked up many times. The chain uses TRBV20-1 and TRBJ2-7, with D perhaps matching TRBD1 (5 bases). Germline loops: CDR1 DFQATT, CDR2 SNEGSKA (reference sequence). The CDR3 consists of 14 residues. V dropped 0 bases and J dropped 0 bases, with 9 bases sitting between them. The CDR3 sequence: CSARERGSSYEQYF. In DNA form, the CDR3 reads TGCAGTGCTAGAGAAAGGGGTTCCTCCTACGAGCAGTACTTC.